Following are 16 T cell receptor beta chains from one sample sequenced in a study of tissue T cells after allogeneic stem cell transplantation. Assay: immunoSEQ multiplex PCR; the TCRdb copy retains only in-frame clones and omits some. The sample holds about 24,000 clones, more than 60% seen once. This specimen was tissue from the ileum, taken at autopsy. The source is a female donor at least 60 years old with lung cancer.

The rearrangement joins TRBV30 to TRBJ2-3; D is unresolved. Trimming pared 0 bases from V and 2 bases from J, leaving 9 bases between. The CDR3 length is 14 residues. CDR1 is GTSNPN, CDR2 SVGIG, per germline (reference sequence). CDR3 nucleotides: TGTGCCTGGAGTGTACTAATAAACACAGATACGCAGTATTTT. Its protein is CAWSVLINTDTQYF.

The chain is built from TRBV28 and TRBJ2-2; D may match TRBD1 or TRBD2 (5 bases each). The CDR3 spans 14 residues. The germline V and J ends were trimmed by 3 bases and 7 bases, with 12 bases remaining between them. Germline CDR1 and CDR2: MDHEN and SYDVKM. The CDR3 loop is CASSLDGAIGELFF. CDR3 bases: TGTGCCAGCAGTTTGGACGGGGCGATCGGGGAGCTGTTTTTT.

The V and J genes are TRBV4-1 and TRBJ2-7; 8 bases are a match to TRBD2. Germline V gene sequence: CDR1 MGHRA, CDR2 YSYEKL. V lost 2 bases, J lost 3 bases, and 9 bases stayed unmatched. The CDR3 length is 16 residues. The CDR3 protein is CASSQQAGTSIYEQYF. CDR3 nucleotides: TGCGCCAGCAGCCAACAGGCCGGGACTAGTATCTACGAGCAGTACTTC.

For the CDR3, the DNA is TGTGCCAGCAGTTCGAGGGGACAGACCAAAAACATTCAGTACTTC. Residues: CASSSRGQTKNIQYF. This sequence joins TRBV28 and TRBJ2-4, with 7 bases that match TRBD1. Germline CDR1 and CDR2: MDHEN and SYDVKM. The CDR3 totals 15 residues. V gave up 4 bases and J gave up 2 bases; unmatched junction bases: 5.

The rearrangement uses TRBV19 and TRBJ1-6; D unclear. Trimming pared 0 bases from V and 6 bases from J, leaving 9 bases between. CDR1 and CDR2 from the germline V gene are LNHDA and SQIVND (reference sequence). The length of the CDR3 is 15 residues. The CDR3 here is CASSIDKLPNSPLHF. CDR3 DNA: TGTGCCAGTAGTATAGATAAGTTGCCTAATTCACCCCTCCACTTT.

This rearrangement joins TRBV18 to TRBJ2-1, with 12 nucleotides matching TRBD2. Germline V lookup: CDR1 KGHSH, CDR2 LQKENI. The J segment lost 5 bases and the V segment lost 3 bases, leaving 5 bases of the junction unmatched. This CDR3 spans 16 amino acids. As DNA, the CDR3 is TGTGCCAGCTCACCGTCACTAGCGGGAGGAGACAATGAGCAGTTCTTC. Protein sequence: CASSPSLAGGDNEQFF.

The V call is TRBV10-2, the J call TRBJ1-5; TRBD1 agrees at 7 bases. CDR3 size: 15 residues. Germline-derived CDR1 and CDR2 are WSHSY and SAAADI. J gave up 2 bases and V 6 bases, and 7 bases lay outside the gene matches. The CDR3 loop is CASRDEGAGNQPQHF. The CDR3 DNA is TGCGCCAGCAGAGACGAGGGGGCAGGCAATCAGCCCCAGCATTTT.

This sequence joins TRBV9 and TRBJ2-7, with 11 bases that match TRBD1. This CDR3 is built from 16 residues. The trim removed 0 bases at V and 4 bases at J, leaving 6 bases unmatched. Germline V gene data show CDR1 as SGDLS and CDR2 as YYNGEE. The CDR3, as DNA: TGTGCCAGCAGCGTAGGGGACGGGACAGGGGGTTACGAGCAGTACTTC. Protein sequence: CASSVGDGTGGYEQYF.

This clone was found a few times. The V and J genes are TRBV9 and TRBJ1-2; 8 bases are a match to TRBD1. The CDR3 has 15 amino acids. Trimming took 4 bases from V and 10 from J; bases not matched to a gene: 15. Germline CDR1 and CDR2: SGDLS and YYNGEE. CDR3 nucleotide sequence: TGTGCCAGCAGCCCCTCGGCGACAGGGGCGATCACCTACACCTTC. It specifies CASSPSATGAITYTF.

The chain joins TRBV5-8 to TRBJ2-5; a weak D match, TRBD1 (5 bases). V gave up 4 bases and J gave up 4 bases, with 20 bases separating them. This CDR3 spans 16 amino acids. CDR1 SGHTS and CDR2 YDEGEE come from the germline V gene. DNA for the CDR3: TGTGCCAGCAGCCCGATGGGGCACTACCTTACAGAGACCCAGTACTTC. Its protein is CASSPMGHYLTETQYF.

The chain employs TRBV11-1 and TRBJ1-1; D is perhaps TRBD1 (5 bases). CDR3 size: 14 residues. The germline gives CDR1 SGHAT, CDR2 FQDESV (reference sequence). The ends were cut back, 5 bases at V and 3 bases at J, with 13 bases in the middle. DNA for the CDR3: TGTGCCAGCAGCCGGGGACGCAGGGACACTGAAGCTTTCTTT. This codes for CASSRGRRDTEAFF.

The J gene is TRBJ2-5, the V gene TRBV11-2; weak D call: TRBD1 (6 bases). Trimming took 3 bases from V and 5 from J, leaving 16 bases between them. This CDR3 has 15 amino acids. Germline V CDR1 and CDR2: SGHAT, FQNNGV. This chain's CDR3 is CASSLGHLNWETQYF. CDR3 nucleotide sequence: TGTGCCAGCAGCTTGGGACACTTGAATTGGGAGACCCAGTACTTC.

The table lists this clone with a few counts. V usage is TRBV6-5 and J usage is TRBJ2-7, with 7 bases fitting TRBD1. Per the germline V gene, CDR1 is MNHEY and CDR2 is SVGAGI. Trimming cost V 6 bases and J 2 bases; bases outside gene matches: 10. This CDR3 spans 15 amino acids. CDR3 in amino acids: CASRDDRAPPYEQYF. The CDR3 DNA is TGTGCCAGCAGGGACGACAGGGCGCCCCCCTACGAGCAGTACTTC.

The chain carries TRBV5-8 and TRBJ1-1; 7 bases map to TRBD1. The CDR3 runs 14 residues. V dropped 4 bases and J dropped 5; count of bases not matched to a gene: 8. CDR1 SGHTS and CDR2 YDEGEE come from the germline V gene. Written as DNA, the CDR3 is TGTGCCAGCAGCGGTGGACAGGTGAGAACTGAAGCTTTCTTT. This gives the protein CASSGGQVRTEAFF.

This chain joins TRBV5-6 and TRBJ1-1; 9 bases map to TRBD1. J was trimmed by 5 bases and V by 0 bases; bases with no gene match: 8. Germline V gene lookup returns CDR1 SGHDT and CDR2 YYEEEE. The CDR3 runs 16 residues. The CDR3: CASSLAPTGGRTEAFF. CDR3 coding DNA: TGTGCCAGCAGCTTGGCGCCGACAGGGGGAAGGACTGAAGCTTTCTTT. The complete variable domain, with remaining parts taken from reference TRBV5-6 and TRBJ1-1, reads DAGVTQSPTHLIKTRGQQVTLRCSPKSGHDTVSWYQQALGQGPQFIFQYYEEEERQRGNFPDRFSGHQFPNYSSELNVNALLLGDSALYLCASSLAPTGGRTEAFFGQGTRLTVV.

DNA of the CDR3: TGTGCCAGCAGCGGCCTGCGGGGCCAAGAGACCCAGTACTTC. Translated: CASSGLRGQETQYF. The V gene is TRBV11-2, the J gene TRBJ2-5; a weak D match, TRBD2 (6 bases). Trimming pared 5 bases from V and 1 base from J, leaving 11 bases between. Germline V lookup: CDR1 SGHAT, CDR2 FQNNGV. This CDR3 has 14 amino acids. Together with reference TRBV11-2 and TRBJ2-5, the CDR3 gives the full variable domain: EAGVAQSPRYKIIEKRQSVAFWCNPISGHATLYWYQQILGQGPKLLIQFQNNGVVDDSQLPKDRFSAERLKGVDSTLKIQPAKLEDSAVYLCASSGLRGQETQYFGPGTRLLVL.